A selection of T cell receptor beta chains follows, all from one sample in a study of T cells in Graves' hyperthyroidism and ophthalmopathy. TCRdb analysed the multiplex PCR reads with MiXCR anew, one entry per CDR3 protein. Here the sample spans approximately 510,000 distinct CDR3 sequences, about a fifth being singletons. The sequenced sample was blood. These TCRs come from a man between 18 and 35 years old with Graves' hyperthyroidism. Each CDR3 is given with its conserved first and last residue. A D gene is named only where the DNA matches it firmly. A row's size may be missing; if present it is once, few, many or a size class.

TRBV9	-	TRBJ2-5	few	TGTGCCAGCAGCGGGGGAGAGAAAGAGACCCAGTACTTC	CASSGGEKETQYF
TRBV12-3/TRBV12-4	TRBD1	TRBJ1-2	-	TGTGCCAGCAGGCCCACCGGGACAGGCTATGGCTACACCTTC	CASRPTGTGYGYTF
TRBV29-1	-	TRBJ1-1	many	TGCAGCGTCGACAGTCCCACTGAAGCTTTCTTT	CSVDSPTEAFF
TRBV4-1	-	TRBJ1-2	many	TGCGCCAGCAGCTACGCCGTTCGGGGGGCCTTTAACTATGGCTACACCTTC	CASSYAVRGAFNYGYTF
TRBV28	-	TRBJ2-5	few	TGTGCCAGCAGTAAGCCGGACAACCAAGAGACCCAGTACTTC	CASSKPDNQETQYF
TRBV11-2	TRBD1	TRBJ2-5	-	TGTGCCAGCAGTTCGCCCGGGACAGGGACCATTCGGGGGAGCGAGACCCAGTACTTC	CASSSPGTGTIRGSETQYF
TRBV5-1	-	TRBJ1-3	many	TGCGCCAGCAGCCGACAAACCGGACAGAGAGCTGGAAACACCATATATTTT	CASSRQTGQRAGNTIYF
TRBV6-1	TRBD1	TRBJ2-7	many	TGTGCCAGCAGTGGACAGGGTTTCGCCTACGAGCAGTACTTC	CASSGQGFAYEQYF
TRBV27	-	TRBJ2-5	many	TGTGCCAGCAGTTGGGGTGGACAAGAGACCCAGTACTTC	CASSWGGQETQYF
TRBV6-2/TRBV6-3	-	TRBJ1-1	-	TGTGCCAGCAGTTACGGTCAGGGGAACACTGAAGCTTCCTTT	CASSYGQGNTEASF
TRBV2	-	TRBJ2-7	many	TGTGCCACCACAGGACTGGACTACGAGCAGTACTTC	CATTGLDYEQYF
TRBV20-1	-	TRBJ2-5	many	TGCAGTGCTAGAGATGACTTAGAGACCCAGTACTTC	CSARDDLETQYF
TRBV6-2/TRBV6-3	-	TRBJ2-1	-	TGTGCCAGCAGTTGGGTGCGGGCTAGCCTAGGAAATGAGCAGTTCTTC	CASSWVRASLGNEQFF
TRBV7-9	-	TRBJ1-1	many	TGTGCCAGCAGCCCTGCGGATACCAAGGGGGACACTGAAGCTTTCTTT	CASSPADTKGDTEAFF
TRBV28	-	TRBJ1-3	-	TGTGCCAGCAGTTTTTACGGCTCTGGAAACACCATATATTTT	CASSFYGSGNTIYF
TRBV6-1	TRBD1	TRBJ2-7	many	TGTGCCAGCAGTGAGAGCAGGGGGATCTACGAGCAGTACTTC	CASSESRGIYEQYF
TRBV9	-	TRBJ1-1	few	TGTGCCAGCAGCGTTCGACCGTTTATGAACACTGAAGCTTTCTTT	CASSVRPFMNTEAFF
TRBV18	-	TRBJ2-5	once	TGTGCCAGCTCACGGACTCTCCGGGAGACCCAGTACTTC	CASSRTLRETQYF
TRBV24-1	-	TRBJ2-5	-	TGTGCCACCAGTGATCGTGGACGGATCGGAGAGACCCAGTACTTC	CATSDRGRIGETQYF
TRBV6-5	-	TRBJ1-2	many	TGTGCCAGCACCTCGATGGGGGGGGATTATGGCTACACCTTC	CASTSMGGDYGYTF
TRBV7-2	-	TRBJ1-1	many	TGTGCCAGCAGTGCTATCCCCACCGGAGCTTTCTTT	CASSAIPTGAFF
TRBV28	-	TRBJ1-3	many	TGTGCCAGCAGTTTGACAGGAACTGGAAACACCATATATTTT	CASSLTGTGNTIYF
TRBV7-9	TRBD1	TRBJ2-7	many	TGTGCCAGCAGCCCCGCCCAGGGGGCCCTATACGAGCAGTACTTC	CASSPAQGALYEQYF
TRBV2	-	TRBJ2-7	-	TGTGCCAGCGAAAGGGGGATGCACGAGCAGTACTTC	CASERGMHEQYF
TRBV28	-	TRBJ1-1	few	TGTGCCAGCAGTTACAGGGAGCGGATTGAAGCTTTCTTT	CASSYRERIEAFF
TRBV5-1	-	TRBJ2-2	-	TGCGCCAGCAGCTGGGCGGGACCCGGGGAGCTGTTTTTT	CASSWAGPGELFF
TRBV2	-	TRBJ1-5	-	TGTGCCAGCAGTGGACCAGAGGGTCAGCCCCAGCATTTT	CASSGPEGQPQHF
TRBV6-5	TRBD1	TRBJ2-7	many	TGTGCCAGCAGTTACGGGACAGGGGCGGGCGAGCAGTACTTC	CASSYGTGAGEQYF
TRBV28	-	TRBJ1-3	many	TGTGCCAGCAGTTTCGGACCCAGGATTCTCTCTGGAAACACCATATATTTT	CASSFGPRILSGNTIYF
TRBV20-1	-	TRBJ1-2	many	TGCAGTGCTAAGGGACCCTTTTACTTC	CSAKGPFYF
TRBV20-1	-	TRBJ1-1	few	TGCAGTGCTAGAGAGGTAGGCGCTGAAGCTTTCTTT	CSAREVGAEAFF
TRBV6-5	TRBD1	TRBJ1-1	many	TGTGCCAGCAGCCCGACAGGGCCTAACACTGAAGCTTTCTTT	CASSPTGPNTEAFF
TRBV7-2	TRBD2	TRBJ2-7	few	TGTGCCAGCAGCTTAAGCGGGAAGGATTACGAGCAATACTTC	CASSLSGKDYEQYF
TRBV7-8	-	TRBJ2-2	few	TGTGCCAGCAGCCCACACAGGGTGACCACCGGGGAGCTGTTTTTT	CASSPHRVTTGELFF
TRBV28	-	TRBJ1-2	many	TGTGCCAGCAGTTTAGGACCGGGGGCCGACTATGGCTACACCTTC	CASSLGPGADYGYTF
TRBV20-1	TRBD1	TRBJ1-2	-	TGCAGTGCTCTCCGGGACAGGGGGCGAGACTATGGCTACACCTTC	CSALRDRGRDYGYTF
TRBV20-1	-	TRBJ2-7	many	TGCAGTGCTATTTTTCTCGGGCAGCAAGGCGAGCAGTACTTC	CSAIFLGQQGEQYF
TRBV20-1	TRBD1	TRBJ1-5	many	TGCAGTGCCTTAGGCACGGGGACAGGGATTCAGAGCAATCAGCCCCAGCATTTT	CSALGTGTGIQSNQPQHF
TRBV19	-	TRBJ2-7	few	TGTGCCAGTAGTCTCGTTTGGGGAGACATCTACGAGCAGTACTTC	CASSLVWGDIYEQYF
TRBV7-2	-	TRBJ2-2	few	TGTGCCAGCAGCTTAGGCCCGCCTGGGCTAGGGACCGGGGAGCTGTTTTTT	CASSLGPPGLGTGELFF
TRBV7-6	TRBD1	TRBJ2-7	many	TGTGCCAGCAGCTTAGGGACAGGGGGCAGCGAGCAGTACTTC	CASSLGTGGSEQYF
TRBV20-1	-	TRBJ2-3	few	TGCAGTGCTAGAGATCCCCGCTTAGATACGCAGTATTTT	CSARDPRLDTQYF
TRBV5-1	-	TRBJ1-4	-	TGCGCCAGCAGCTTGGAAGGCACTTCTAATGAAAAACTGTTTTTT	CASSLEGTSNEKLFF
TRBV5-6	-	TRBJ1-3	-	TGTGCCAGCAGATCTGGACTGGCCGGAAACACCATATATTTT	CASRSGLAGNTIYF
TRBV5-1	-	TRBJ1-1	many	TGCGCCAGCAGCTCATTCGGTCGGGTTACTGAAGCTTTCTTT	CASSSFGRVTEAFF
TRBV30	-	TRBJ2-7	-	TGTGCCTGGAGTGGGGAAGGCCTTCCCTCCTACGAGCAGTACTTC	CAWSGEGLPSYEQYF
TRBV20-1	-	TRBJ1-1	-	TGCAGTGCCCCGGACGGTACGAACACTGAAGCTTTCTTT	CSAPDGTNTEAFF
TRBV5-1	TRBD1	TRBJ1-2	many	TGCGCCAGCAGCACCGCCGGGACAGGGGACGGCTACACCTTC	CASSTAGTGDGYTF
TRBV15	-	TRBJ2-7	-	TGTGCCACCATGTACGAGCAGTGCTTC	CATMYEQCF
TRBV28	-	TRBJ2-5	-	TGTGCCAGCACGCGCGCCGGTACCGCGGCATTTGTAGAGACCCAGTACTTC	CASTRAGTAAFVETQYF
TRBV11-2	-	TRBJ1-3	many	TGTGCCAGCAGCCATCGTCAGGGCAGCTCTGGAAACACCATATATTTT	CASSHRQGSSGNTIYF
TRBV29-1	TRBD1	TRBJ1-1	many	TGCAGCGTTACCGCAGGGGGGCGACGAACTGAAGCTTTCTTT	CSVTAGGRRTEAFF
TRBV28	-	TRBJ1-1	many	TGTGCCAGCAGCGACGGTCCTTCGTTGAACACTGAAGCTTTCTTT	CASSDGPSLNTEAFF
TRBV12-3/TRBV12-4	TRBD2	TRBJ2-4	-	TGTGCCGGCAGTTTAGTCGGCACTAGCGGGGGGGTAGCCAAAAACATTAAGTACTTC	CAGSLVGTSGGVAKNIKYF